Below are 25 T cell receptor beta chains sequenced from a single sample in a study of blood T cell repertoires in COVID-19. Data came from immunoSEQ multiplex PCR; TCRdb stores just in-frame clones and leaves some out. The sample lists roughly 200,000 clones; more than 80% were seen once. Sequencing was performed on PBMCs or T cells enriched from blood (not recorded which). The receptors come from a man aged 40-50 years who had recovered from COVID-19.

The DNA for the CDR3 is TGTGCCAGCAGCTCGGGACAGGGCCGGGGCTACACCTTC. Its protein product is CASSSGQGRGYTF. This sequence joins TRBV11-2 and TRBJ1-2; 9 bases align to TRBD1. The CDR3 is 13 residues long. Germline CDR1 is SGHAT and CDR2 is FQNNGV. V shed 4 bases, J shed 8 bases, and the junction held 5 bases outside the gene matches.

The rearrangement links TRBV14 to TRBJ1-2; 8 nucleotides agree with TRBD1. CDR1 is SGHDN and CDR2 is FVKESK in the germline V gene. The CDR3 has 16 amino acids. The junction had 6 bases not matched to a gene; V was cut back by 1 base and J by 2 bases. The CDR3 reads CASSQVGSGGNYGYTF. In nucleotides, the CDR3 is TGTGCCAGCAGCCAAGTAGGATCAGGGGGCAACTATGGCTACACCTTC.

The chain links TRBV3-1 (or the pseudogene TRBV3-2) to TRBJ1-6; D is unclear. The germline V gene has CDR1 LGHDT and CDR2 YNNKEL (reference sequence). The CDR3 is made up of 15 amino acids. The germline V and J ends were trimmed by 4 bases and 6 bases, with 13 bases remaining between them. CDR3 sequence reads: CASSLGSERNSPLHF. The CDR3 bases are TGTGCCAGCAGCCTAGGCAGTGAGCGTAATTCACCCCTCCACTTT.

The chain uses TRBV27 and TRBJ1-4; TRBD1 matches 8 bases. CDR1 is MNHEY and CDR2 is SMNVEV in the germline V gene (reference sequence). V shed 3 bases and J 7 bases; nucleotides not matched to a gene: 7. CDR3 length: 15 residues. Here the CDR3 reads CASSFLSDRGEKLFF. CDR3 in DNA: TGTGCCAGCAGTTTTCTTTCCGACAGGGGTGAAAAACTGTTTTTT.

DNA for the CDR3: TGTGCCAGCAGTTTAACGGCAGCTAGAGGTTATAACTATGGCTACACCTTC. Its protein is CASSLTAARGYNYGYTF. The chain employs TRBV27 and TRBJ1-2; no reliable D call. In germline, CDR1 is MNHEY, CDR2 SMNVEV (reference sequence). Trimming took off 2 bases at V and 1 base at J, with 17 bases between the two ends. The CDR3 sequence is 17 residues long.

The CDR3 loop is CASRGGLGHPQHF. The CDR3 DNA reads TGTGCCAGCAGAGGAGGGCTAGGCCACCCCCAGCATTTT. V gene TRBV6-5 combines with J gene TRBJ1-5; D gene uncertain. The germline CDR1 and CDR2 sequences are MNHEY and SVGAGI. The CDR3 runs to 13 residues. Trimming shortened V by 6 bases and J by 10 bases, and 16 bases separated the two germline ends.

The chain recombines TRBV5-4 with TRBJ1-2; TRBD1 matches 7 bases. Trimming at V came to 1 base and at J to 4 bases, leaving 1 base not matched to a gene. The CDR3 covers 13 residues. CDR1 and CDR2 from the germline V gene are SGHNT and YYREEE (reference sequence). The CDR3 sequence is CASSLTGAYGYTF. The CDR3 coding sequence is TGTGCCAGCAGCTTGACAGGGGCCTATGGCTACACCTTC.

The genes are TRBV6-5 and TRBJ2-1, with TRBD2 matching 10 bases. The germline gives CDR1 MNHEY, CDR2 SVGAGI. V was clipped by 5 bases and J by 10 bases; unmatched bases: 2. The CDR3 totals 12 residues. The CDR3 DNA follows: TGTGCCAGCAGTCTACTAGCGGGGGAGCAGTTCTTC. Translating it yields CASSLLAGEQFF.

The chain uses TRBV9 and TRBJ1-1; D is ambiguous. V lost 4 bases to trimming and J lost 6 bases, with 13 bases between them. Germline values: CDR1 SGDLS, CDR2 YYNGEE. The CDR3 covers 13 residues. The CDR3 region has the DNA TGTGCCAGCAGCTCCAGACGGGTTTCTGAAGCTTTCTTT. Translated: CASSSRRVSEAFF.

The rearrangement links TRBV18 to TRBJ2-6, with 9 bases matching TRBD1. The CDR3 sequence is 16 residues long. The germline gives CDR1 KGHSH, CDR2 LQKENI. V was pared by 4 bases and J by 6 bases, with 7 bases of the junction left unmatched. The CDR3 DNA is TGTGCCAGCTCACAGGATACAGGGGGCGCGGCCAACGTCCTGACTTTC. Translating gives CASSQDTGGAANVLTF.

This clone was counted a few times. The chain employs TRBV19 and TRBJ1-5; D is possibly TRBD1 (6 bases). The CDR3 contains 13 residues. The germline V and J ends were trimmed by 5 bases and 7 bases, with 12 bases remaining between them. Germline CDR1 reads LNHDA; CDR2 reads SQIVND (reference sequence). As DNA, the CDR3 is TGTGCCAGTAGTGCGGACAGTAACCAGCCCCAGCATTTT. This codes for CASSADSNQPQHF.

The V call is TRBV9, the J call TRBJ2-4; 8 bases match TRBD1. The V segment lost 0 bases and the J segment 10 bases; nucleotides outside the gene matches: 12. Per the germline V gene, CDR1 is SGDLS and CDR2 is YYNGEE. The CDR3 is 16 amino acids. CDR3 sequence reads: CASSVEDRGTPGIQYF. In DNA form, the CDR3 reads TGTGCCAGCAGCGTAGAAGACAGGGGAACACCAGGGATTCAGTACTTC. Looking up the rest from reference TRBV9 and TRBJ2-4 gives the full variable domain: DSGVTQTPKHLITATGQRVTLRCSPRSGDLSVYWYQQSLDQGLQFLIQYYNGEERAKGNILERFSAQQFPDLHSELNLSSLELGDSALYFCASSVEDRGTPGIQYFGAGTRLSVL.

A single count supports this clone. V and J are TRBV7-9 and TRBJ1-5; D may be TRBD1 (6 bases). In germline, CDR1 is SEHNR, CDR2 FQNEAQ (reference sequence). The CDR3 length is 14 residues. The V end lost 1 base, the J end lost 7 bases, and 11 bases lay between the germline ends. CDR3 DNA: TGTGCCAGCAGCTTAGGAACAGGGCGGCAGCCCCAGCATTTT. It is translated as CASSLGTGRQPQHF.

The count of this clone is one. The J gene is TRBJ1-1, the V gene TRBV10-3; D gene uncertain. V lost 8 bases to trimming and J lost 1 base, with 8 bases between them. Looked up from germline, CDR1 is ENHRY and CDR2 is SYGVKD. This CDR3 is 12 amino acids long. The CDR3 loop is CAILASNTEAFF. Here the CDR3 DNA reads TGTGCCATCCTGGCTTCGAACACTGAAGCTTTCTTT.

The chain uses TRBV29-1 and TRBJ1-2, with 7 bases lining up with TRBD1. The CDR3 loop spans 13 amino acids. J was trimmed by 1 base and V by 7 bases; bases with no gene match: 6. The germline gives CDR1 SQVTM, CDR2 ANQGSEA. CDR3 protein: CSARDSLNYGYTF. DNA for the CDR3: TGCAGCGCGAGGGACAGTCTTAACTATGGCTACACCTTC.

This chain connects TRBV19 to TRBJ1-1; D may be TRBD1 (5 bases). Germline CDR1 and CDR2: LNHDA and SQIVND (reference sequence). V lost 6 bases and J lost 3, with 11 bases in between. CDR3 size: 13 residues. The CDR3 region has the DNA TGTGCCAGTAGAAGGGGAGGCGACACTGAAGCTTTCTTT. It codes for CASRRGGDTEAFF.

The chain carries TRBV10-3 and TRBJ1-2, with 9 bases lining up with TRBD1. Germline-derived CDR1 and CDR2 are ENHRY and SYGVKD. With 9 bases clipped from V and 2 bases from J, the junction kept 4 bases outside the gene matches. The CDR3 extends over 13 amino acids. DNA of the CDR3: TGTGCCATACCGGGACAGGGAAACTATGGCTACACCTTC. Protein product: CAIPGQGNYGYTF.

This clone was found once. The CDR3: CASRPHRGVSYEQYF. As DNA, the CDR3 is TGTGCCAGCAGACCCCATCGGGGAGTCTCCTACGAGCAGTACTTC. V is TRBV6-5 and J is TRBJ2-7; D is perhaps TRBD2 (5 bases). CDR1 and CDR2 (germline): MNHEY, SVGAGI. Trimming shortened V by 6 bases and J by 0 bases, and 15 bases separated the two germline ends. This CDR3 is built from 15 residues.

This clone was recorded a few times. The rearrangement joins TRBV30 to TRBJ2-2; perhaps TRBD1 as D (6 bases). Between the trimmed V and J ends, which lost 3 bases and 0 bases, there was a span of 14 bases. The CDR3 extends over 16 amino acids. Germline-derived CDR1 and CDR2 are GTSNPN and SVGIG (reference sequence). CDR3 in amino acids: CAWRKTGTSNTGELFF. The CDR3 DNA follows: TGTGCCTGGAGGAAGACCGGGACATCGAACACCGGGGAGCTGTTTTTT.

V and J are TRBV19 and TRBJ2-5; D is unresolved. This CDR3 comprises 13 residues. CDR1 and CDR2 from the germline V gene are LNHDA and SQIVND (reference sequence). The V and J ends lost 6 bases and 7 bases respectively, with 15 bases between them. The CDR3 region has the DNA TGTGCCAGTAGCATTGCGGCATCTTCGACCCAGTACTTC. Its translation is CASSIAASSTQYF.

V and J are TRBV15 and TRBJ1-5, with D unclear. The CDR3 contains 14 residues. Trimming cost V 5 bases and J 5 bases, with 13 bases left between them. In germline, CDR1 is LNHNV, CDR2 YYDKDF (reference sequence). The CDR3 region is CATSPSRAHQPQHF. CDR3 DNA: TGTGCCACCAGCCCCTCGAGGGCCCATCAGCCCCAGCATTTT.

The V call is TRBV5-8, the J call TRBJ2-1; TRBD2 agrees at 11 bases. The CDR3 consists of 16 residues. In germline, CDR1 is SGHTS, CDR2 YDEGEE. The V segment lost 6 bases and the J segment 5 bases; nucleotides outside the gene matches: 10. CDR3 nucleotides: TGTGCCAGCAAACCTCCCCCTAGCGGGAGGCACAATGAGCAGTTCTTC. Protein product: CASKPPPSGRHNEQFF.

This chain links TRBV11-2 with TRBJ1-5; TRBD1 is a possible D gene (6 bases). Trimming stripped 3 bases from V and 5 bases from J, with 11 bases between. Germline CDR1 SGHAT, CDR2 FQNNGV. CDR3 length equals 14 residues. The CDR3 DNA reads as TGTGCCAGCAGCTTGGAGGGGGGGTATCAGCCCCAGCATTTT. Protein sequence: CASSLEGGYQPQHF. Using reference TRBV11-2 and TRBJ1-5 for the parts outside the CDR3, the full variable domain is EAGVAQSPRYKIIEKRQSVAFWCNPISGHATLYWYQQILGQGPKLLIQFQNNGVVDDSQLPKDRFSAERLKGVDSTLKIQPAKLEDSAVYLCASSLEGGYQPQHFGDGTRLSIL.

This clone was recorded a few times. This chain uses TRBV7-6 with TRBJ1-3; D unresolved. The CDR3 is made up of 11 amino acids. Germline lookup yields CDR1 SGHVS and CDR2 FNYEAQ. V gave up 8 bases and J gave up 2 bases, with 4 bases separating them. The CDR3 DNA reads TGTGCCAGCTCAACTGGAAACACCATATATTTT. It is translated as CASSTGNTIYF.

This clone has a single count. The chain is built from TRBV29-1 and TRBJ1-5; D is possibly TRBD1 (5 bases). CDR1 and CDR2 from the germline V gene are SQVTM and ANQGSEA. Trimming took 4 bases from V and 2 from J, leaving 15 bases between them. The CDR3 extends over 15 amino acids. CDR3 sequence (DNA): TGCAGCGTTGGGCCGGCGGGGGGTGGCAATCAGCCCCAGCATTTT. Its translation: CSVGPAGGGNQPQHF.